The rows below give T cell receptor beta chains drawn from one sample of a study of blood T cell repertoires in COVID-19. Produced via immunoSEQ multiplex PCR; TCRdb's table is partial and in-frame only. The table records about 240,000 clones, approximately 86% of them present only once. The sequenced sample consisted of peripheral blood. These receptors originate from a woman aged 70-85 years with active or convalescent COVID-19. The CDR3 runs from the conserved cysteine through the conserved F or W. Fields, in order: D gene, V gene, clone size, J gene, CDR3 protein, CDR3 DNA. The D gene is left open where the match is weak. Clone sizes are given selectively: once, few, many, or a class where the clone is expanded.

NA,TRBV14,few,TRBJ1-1,CASSRLPTEAFF,TGTGCCAGCAGCCGACTCCCCACTGAAGCTTTCTTT
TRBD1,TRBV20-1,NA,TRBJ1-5,CSASPGTGLMPGDQPQHF,TGCAGTGCTAGTCCAGGGACAGGGTTAATGCCAGGAGATCAGCCCCAGCATTTT
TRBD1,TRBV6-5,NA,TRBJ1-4,CASSYWTGSLQKLFF,TGTGCCAGCAGTTACTGGACAGGGAGTTTGCAAAAACTGTTTTTT
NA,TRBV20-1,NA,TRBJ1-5,CSVGGNQPQHF,TGCAGTGTGGGAGGCAATCAGCCCCAGCATTTT
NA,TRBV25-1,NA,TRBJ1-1,CASKGGGTAFF,TGTGCCAGCAAGGGGGGGGGTACGGCTTTCTTT
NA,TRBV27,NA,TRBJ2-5,CASSPSPGRGETQYF,TGTGCCAGCAGCCCCTCGCCAGGGCGGGGAGAGACCCAGTACTTC
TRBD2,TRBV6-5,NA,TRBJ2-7,CASRRTSGGVDEQYF,TGTGCCAGCAGACGGACTAGCGGGGGGGTCGACGAGCAGTACTTC
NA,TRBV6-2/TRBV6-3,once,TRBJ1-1,CASSYTKLNTEAFF,TGTGCCAGCAGTTACACTAAGCTAAATACTGAAGCTTTCTTT
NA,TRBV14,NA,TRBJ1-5,CASSHGSGANQPQHF,TGTGCCAGCAGCCATGGTTCAGGCGCTAATCAGCCCCAGCATTTT
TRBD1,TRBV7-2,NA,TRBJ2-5,CASSSSGGWETQYF,TGTGCCAGCAGCTCATCAGGGGGTTGGGAGACCCAGTACTTC
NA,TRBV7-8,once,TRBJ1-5,CASSLLGPGAQPQHF,TGTGCCAGCAGCCTCCTGGGCCCTGGGGCTCAGCCCCAGCATTTT
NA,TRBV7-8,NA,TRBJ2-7,CASSLQDEQYF,TGTGCCAGCAGCTTACAGGACGAGCAGTACTTC
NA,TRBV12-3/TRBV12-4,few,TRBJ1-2,CASSFRSHYGYTF,TGTGCCAGCAGTTTCCGGTCCCACTATGGCTACACCTTC
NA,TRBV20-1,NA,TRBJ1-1,CSASYGGNTEAFF,TGCAGTGCTAGTTACGGGGGGAACACTGAAGCTTTCTTT
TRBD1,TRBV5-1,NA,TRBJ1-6,CASSLKGASNSPLHF,TGCGCCAGCAGCTTAAAGGGGGCGAGTAATTCACCCCTCCACTTT
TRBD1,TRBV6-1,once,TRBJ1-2,CASSERSGTGSPYGYTF,TGTGCCAGCAGTGAAAGGTCCGGGACAGGGTCACCCTATGGCTACACCTTC
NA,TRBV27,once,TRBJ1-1,CASSPTRFRMNTEAFF,TGTGCCAGCAGCCCAACAAGATTTCGTATGAACACTGAAGCTTTCTTT
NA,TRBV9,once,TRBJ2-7,CASSVVGGLGYEQYF,TGTGCCAGCAGCGTAGTTGGGGGGTTGGGCTACGAGCAGTACTTC
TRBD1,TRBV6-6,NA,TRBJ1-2,CASSDPGQANYGYTF,TGTGCCAGCAGTGACCCGGGACAGGCTAACTATGGCTACACCTTC
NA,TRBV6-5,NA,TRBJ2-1,CASSSRGYNEQFF,TGTGCCAGCAGTAGCAGAGGTTACAATGAGCAGTTCTTC
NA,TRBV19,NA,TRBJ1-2,CASSPRGNYGYTF,TGTGCCAGTAGTCCCCGGGGGAACTATGGCTACACCTTC
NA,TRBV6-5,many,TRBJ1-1,CASSYSSTGTEAFF,TGTGCCAGCAGTTACTCGTCGACGGGGACTGAAGCTTTCTTT
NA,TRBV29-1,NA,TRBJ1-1,CSVLPGGEAFF,TGCAGCGTCCTTCCTGGGGGGGAAGCTTTCTTT
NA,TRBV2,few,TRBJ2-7,CATRYSYEQYF,TGTGCCACCCGGTACTCCTACGAGCAGTACTTC
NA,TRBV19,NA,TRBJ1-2,CASTQGLVYGYTF,TGTGCCAGTACCCAGGGTTTGGTCTATGGCTACACCTTC
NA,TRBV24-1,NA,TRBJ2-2,CATSDQGGELFF,TGTGCCACCAGTGATCAGGGCGGGGAGCTGTTTTTT
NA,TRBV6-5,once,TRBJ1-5,CASRTSTGRNQPQHF,TGTGCCAGCAGAACTTCCACAGGTCGCAATCAGCCCCAGCATTTT
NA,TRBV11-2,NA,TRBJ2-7,CASSRGSGGGYEQYF,TGTGCCAGCAGCCGGGGATCGGGCGGCGGTTACGAGCAGTACTTC
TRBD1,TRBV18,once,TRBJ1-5,CASSLVQGADQPQHF,TGTGCCAGCTCACTCGTACAGGGGGCTGATCAGCCCCAGCATTTT
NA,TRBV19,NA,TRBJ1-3,CASSISGQLNTIYF,TGTGCCAGTAGTATCTCGGGACAACTAAACACCATATATTTT
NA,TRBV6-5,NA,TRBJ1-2,CASRRTDYGYTF,TGTGCCAGCAGGCGTACAGACTATGGCTACACCTTC
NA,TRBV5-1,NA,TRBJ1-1,CASSLGDWNTEAFF,TGCGCCAGCAGCTTGGGGGACTGGAACACTGAAGCTTTCTTT
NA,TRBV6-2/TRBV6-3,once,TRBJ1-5,CASSYVASSNQPQHF,TGTGCCAGCAGTTACGTGGCTTCTAGCAATCAGCCCCAGCATTTT
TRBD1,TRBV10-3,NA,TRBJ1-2,CAISGQGNYGYTF,TGTGCCATCAGTGGACAGGGGAACTATGGCTACACCTTC
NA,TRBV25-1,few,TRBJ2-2,CASSVLVGELFF,TGTGCCAGCAGTGTACTAGTCGGAGAGCTGTTTTTT
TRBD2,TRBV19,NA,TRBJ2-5,CASSRSGGAQETQYF,TGTGCCAGTAGTAGAAGCGGGGGGGCCCAAGAGACCCAGTACTTC
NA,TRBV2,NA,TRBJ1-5,CASSEYGEGQPQHF,TGTGCCAGCAGTGAATATGGGGAGGGGCAGCCCCAGCATTTT
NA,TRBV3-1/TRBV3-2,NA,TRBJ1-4,CASSQDPGKNEKLFF,TGTGCCAGCAGCCAAGATCCGGGGAAGAATGAAAAACTGTTTTTT
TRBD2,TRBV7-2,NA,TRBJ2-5,CASSLDGSGETQYF,TGTGCCAGCAGCTTAGACGGTAGCGGGGAGACCCAGTACTTC
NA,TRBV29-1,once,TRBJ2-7,CSVQPGSYEQYF,TGCAGCGTTCAACCGGGGTCCTACGAGCAGTACTTC
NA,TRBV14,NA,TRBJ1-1,CASSQVALNTEAFF,TGTGCCAGCAGCCAAGTAGCCTTGAACACTGAAGCTTTCTTT
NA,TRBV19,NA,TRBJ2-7,CASSLQAGWYEQYF,TGTGCCAGTAGTTTGCAGGCAGGGTGGTACGAGCAGTACTTC
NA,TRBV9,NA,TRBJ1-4,CASSPAGATEKLFF,TGTGCCAGCAGCCCTGCGGGGGCCACGGAAAAACTGTTTTTT
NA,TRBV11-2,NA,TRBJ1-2,CASSLGSQGNYGYTF,TGTGCCAGCAGCTTAGGCAGCCAGGGTAACTATGGCTACACCTTC
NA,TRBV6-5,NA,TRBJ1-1,CASQDREKAFF,TGTGCCAGCCAGGACAGAGAGAAAGCTTTCTTT
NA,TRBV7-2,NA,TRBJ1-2,CASSTREGGNYGYTF,TGTGCCAGCAGCACTCGGGAGGGGGGTAACTATGGCTACACCTTC
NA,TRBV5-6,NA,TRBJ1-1,CASSQDFMNTEAFF,TGTGCCAGCAGTCAGGATTTCATGAACACTGAAGCTTTCTTT
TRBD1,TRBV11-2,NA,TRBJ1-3,CASSPRPGTGYGSGNTIYF,TGTGCCAGCAGCCCCCGTCCCGGGACAGGGTATGGCTCTGGAAACACCATATATTTT
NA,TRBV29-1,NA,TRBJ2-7,CSVGEGTGSGFEQYF,TGCAGCGTCGGAGAGGGAACAGGGTCGGGGTTCGAGCAGTACTTC